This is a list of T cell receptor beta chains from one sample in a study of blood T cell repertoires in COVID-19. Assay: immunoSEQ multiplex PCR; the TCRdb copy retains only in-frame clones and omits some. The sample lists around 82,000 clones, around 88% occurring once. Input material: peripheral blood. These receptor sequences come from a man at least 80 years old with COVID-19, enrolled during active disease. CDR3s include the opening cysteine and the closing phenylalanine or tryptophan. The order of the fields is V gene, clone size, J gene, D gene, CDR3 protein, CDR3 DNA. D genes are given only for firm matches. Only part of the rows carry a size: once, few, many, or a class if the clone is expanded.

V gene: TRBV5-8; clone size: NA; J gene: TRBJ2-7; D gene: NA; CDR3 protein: CASSSYYEQYF; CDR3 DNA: TGTGCCAGCAGCTCGTACTACGAGCAGTACTTC
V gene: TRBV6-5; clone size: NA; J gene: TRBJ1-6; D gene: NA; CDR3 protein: CASSYSEYSPLHF; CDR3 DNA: TGTGCCAGCAGTTACTCGGAGTATTCACCCCTCCACTTT
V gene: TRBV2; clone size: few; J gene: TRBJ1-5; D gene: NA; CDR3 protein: CASSESRNNQPQHF; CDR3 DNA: TGTGCCAGCAGTGAGTCCAGGAACAATCAGCCCCAGCATTTT
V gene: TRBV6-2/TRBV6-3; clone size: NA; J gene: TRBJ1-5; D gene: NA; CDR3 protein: CASSYSEAGTRNQPQHF; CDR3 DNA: TGTGCCAGCAGTTACTCGGAAGCGGGAACTCGCAATCAGCCCCAGCATTTT
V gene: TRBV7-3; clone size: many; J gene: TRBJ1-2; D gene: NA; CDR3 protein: CASSLGPGYGYTF; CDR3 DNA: TGTGCCAGCAGCTTGGGTCCAGGGTATGGCTACACCTTC
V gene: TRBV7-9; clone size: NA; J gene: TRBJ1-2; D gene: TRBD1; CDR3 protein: CASSSGQIKTF; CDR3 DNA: TGTGCCAGCAGCTCGGGACAGATTAAGACCTTC
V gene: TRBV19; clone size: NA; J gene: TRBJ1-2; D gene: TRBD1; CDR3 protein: CASRPEGAGNYGYTF; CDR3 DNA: TGTGCCAGTAGGCCGGAGGGGGCGGGTAACTATGGCTACACCTTC
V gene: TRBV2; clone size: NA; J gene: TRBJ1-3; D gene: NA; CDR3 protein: CASSRQSDTIYF; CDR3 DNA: TGTGCCAGCAGCCGACAGAGCGACACCATATATTTT
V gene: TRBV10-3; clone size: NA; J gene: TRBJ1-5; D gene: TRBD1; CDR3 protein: CATADRSNQPQHF; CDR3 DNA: TGTGCCACCGCGGACAGGTCCAATCAGCCCCAGCATTTT
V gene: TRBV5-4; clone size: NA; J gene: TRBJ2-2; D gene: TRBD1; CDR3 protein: CASSPRTGVPGELFF; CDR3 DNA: TGTGCCAGCAGCCCGCGGACAGGGGTCCCCGGGGAGCTGTTTTTT
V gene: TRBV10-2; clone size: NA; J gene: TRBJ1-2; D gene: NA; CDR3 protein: CASSEPEADSNYGYTF; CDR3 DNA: TGCGCCAGCAGTGAGCCGGAGGCAGATTCTAACTATGGCTACACCTTC
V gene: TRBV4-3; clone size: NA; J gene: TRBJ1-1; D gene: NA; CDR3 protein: CASSQDRPGVNTEAFF; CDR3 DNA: TGCGCCAGCAGCCAAGATCGGCCGGGGGTGAACACTGAAGCTTTCTTT
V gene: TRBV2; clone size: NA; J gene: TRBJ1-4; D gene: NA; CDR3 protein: CASSEGPNNEKLFF; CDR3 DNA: TGTGCCAGCAGTGAGGGGCCGAATAATGAAAAACTGTTTTTT
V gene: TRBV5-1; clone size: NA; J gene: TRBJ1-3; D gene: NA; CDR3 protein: CASSLTNSGNTIYF; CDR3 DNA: TGCGCCAGCAGCTTGACAAACTCTGGAAACACCATATATTTT
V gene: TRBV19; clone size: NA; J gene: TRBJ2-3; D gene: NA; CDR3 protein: CASSTQGHTDTQYF; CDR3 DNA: TGTGCCAGTAGTACTCAGGGGCACACAGATACGCAGTATTTT
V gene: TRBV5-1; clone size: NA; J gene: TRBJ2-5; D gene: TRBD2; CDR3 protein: CAGEGLAGGQETQYF; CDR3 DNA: TGCGCCGGCGAGGGACTAGCGGGGGGGCAGGAGACCCAGTACTTC
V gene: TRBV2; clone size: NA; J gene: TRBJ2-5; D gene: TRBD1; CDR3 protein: CASKADRVQETQYF; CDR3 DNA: TGTGCCAGCAAAGCTGACAGGGTCCAAGAGACCCAGTACTTC
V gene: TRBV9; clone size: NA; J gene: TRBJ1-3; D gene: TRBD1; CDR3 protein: CASSARPGQGNLNTIYF; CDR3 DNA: TGTGCCAGCAGCGCCCGTCCCGGACAGGGAAACTTAAACACCATATATTTT
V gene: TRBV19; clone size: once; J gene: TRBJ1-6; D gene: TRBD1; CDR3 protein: CASNPGQGNSPLHF; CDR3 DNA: TGTGCCAGTAACCCGGGACAGGGAAATTCACCCCTCCACTTT
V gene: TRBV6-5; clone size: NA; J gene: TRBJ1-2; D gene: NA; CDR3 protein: CASGTREEGYTF; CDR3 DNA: TGTGCCAGCGGAACGCGAGAGGAGGGCTACACCTTC
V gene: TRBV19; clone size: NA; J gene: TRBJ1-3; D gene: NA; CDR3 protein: CASSILAGGSSGNTIYF; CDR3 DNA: TGTGCCAGTAGTATTCTGGCGGGCGGCAGCTCTGGAAACACCATATATTTT
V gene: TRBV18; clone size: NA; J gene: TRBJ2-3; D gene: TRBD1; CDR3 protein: CASSLDRGTDTQYF; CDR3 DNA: TGTGCCAGCTCACTGGACAGGGGCACAGATACGCAGTATTTT
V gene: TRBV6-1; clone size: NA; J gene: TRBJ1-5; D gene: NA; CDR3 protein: CASSERGPNQPQHF; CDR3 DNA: TGTGCCAGCAGTGAAAGGGGTCCCAATCAGCCCCAGCATTTT
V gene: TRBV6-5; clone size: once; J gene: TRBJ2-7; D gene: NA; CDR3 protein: CASSSPGQGNYEQYF; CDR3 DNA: TGTGCCAGCAGTTCCCCGGGGCAGGGGAACTACGAGCAGTACTTC
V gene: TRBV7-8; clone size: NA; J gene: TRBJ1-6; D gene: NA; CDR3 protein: CASSFAGGSSYNSPLHF; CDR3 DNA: TGTGCCAGCAGCTTCGCTGGGGGGAGCTCCTATAATTCACCCCTCCACTTT
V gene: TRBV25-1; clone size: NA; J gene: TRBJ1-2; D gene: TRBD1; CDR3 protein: CASSQGGLSYGYTF; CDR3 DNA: TGTGCCAGCTCTCAAGGGGGCCTAAGCTATGGCTACACCTTC
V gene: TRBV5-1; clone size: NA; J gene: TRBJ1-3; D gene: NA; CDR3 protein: CASSSSYSSSGNTIYF; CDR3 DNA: TGCGCCAGCAGCTCCTCTTACTCTAGCTCTGGAAACACCATATATTTT
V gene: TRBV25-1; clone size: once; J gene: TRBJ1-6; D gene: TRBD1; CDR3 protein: CASSRTGNNSPLHF; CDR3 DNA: TGTGCCAGCAGTCGGACAGGGAACAATTCACCCCTCCACTTT
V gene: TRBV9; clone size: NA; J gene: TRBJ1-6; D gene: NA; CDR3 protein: CASSGNREDNSPLHF; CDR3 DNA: TGTGCCAGCAGCGGCAACAGGGAAGATAATTCACCCCTCCACTTT
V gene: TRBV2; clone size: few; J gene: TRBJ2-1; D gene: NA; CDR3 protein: CASSEKGTSEQFF; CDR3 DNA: TGTGCCAGCAGTGAAAAGGGGACAAGTGAGCAGTTCTTC
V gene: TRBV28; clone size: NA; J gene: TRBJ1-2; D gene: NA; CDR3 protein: CASFERKANYGYTF; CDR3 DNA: TGTGCCAGCTTTGAGAGGAAAGCTAACTATGGCTACACCTTC
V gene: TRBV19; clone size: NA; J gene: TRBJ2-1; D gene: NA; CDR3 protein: CASSQQVGSPGSEQFF; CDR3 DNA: TGTGCCAGTAGTCAACAAGTCGGATCCCCAGGGTCTGAGCAGTTCTTC
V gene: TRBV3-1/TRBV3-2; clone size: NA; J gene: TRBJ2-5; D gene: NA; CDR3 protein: CASSQVGGETQYF; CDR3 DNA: TGTGCCAGCAGCCAAGTCGGCGGGGAGACCCAGTACTTC
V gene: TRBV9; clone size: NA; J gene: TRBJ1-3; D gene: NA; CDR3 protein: CASSVDAEISGNTIYF; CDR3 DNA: TGTGCCAGCAGCGTAGACGCAGAAATCTCTGGAAACACCATATATTTT
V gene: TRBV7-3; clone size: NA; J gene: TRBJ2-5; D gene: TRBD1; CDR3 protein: CASSQKQGAGETQYF; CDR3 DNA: TGTGCCAGCAGCCAAAAACAGGGGGCCGGGGAGACCCAGTACTTC
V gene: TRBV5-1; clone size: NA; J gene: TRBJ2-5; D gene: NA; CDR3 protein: CASSPGSTRGETQYF; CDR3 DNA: TGCGCCAGCAGCCCGGGATCGACTCGGGGGGAGACCCAGTACTTC
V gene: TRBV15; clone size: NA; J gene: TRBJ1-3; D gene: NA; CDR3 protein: CATSRDIGSSGNTIYF; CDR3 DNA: TGTGCCACCAGCAGAGATATCGGGTCCTCTGGAAACACCATATATTTT
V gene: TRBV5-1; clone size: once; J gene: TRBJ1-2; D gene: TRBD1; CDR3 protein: CASSYGTDGYTF; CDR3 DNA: TGCGCCAGCAGCTATGGGACAGATGGCTACACCTTC